The 2 T cell receptor beta chains in this list originate from one sample, sequenced in a study of beta chain features in type 1 diabetes (dated by TCRdb to 2017 to 2018). Receptor libraries were prepared by the immunoSEQ multiplex PCR assay. The entire isolated RNA was reverse transcribed using the High Capacity cDNA Reverse Transcription Kit, and thus expressed TCRB transcripts were sequenced. TCRdb mirrors the immuneACCESS table, restricted to in-frame sequences. Some clones are absent from its copies; in checked studies, under half trace to an unresolved V gene, and the reason for the others is unknown. Across this sample there are 110,000 to 150,000 clones, with roughly 9.3% seen only once. 0.65% of the sample goes to the ten largest clones. The source material was central memory CD4+ T cells from blood. These receptor sequences come from a woman aged 40 to 50 in good health.

On this clone: An end of the junction differs from the germline gene, which may be a read error. The chain joins TRBV7-7 to TRBJ2-1; TRBD1 matches 8 bases. This CDR3 has 15 amino acids. From germline, CDR1 is SSHAT and CDR2 FNYEAQ (reference sequence). CDR3 in DNA: TGTGCTAGCAGCCCCGGACAGGGCTCCTACAATGAGCAGTTCTTC. Encoded protein: CASSPGQGSYNEQFF. Looking up the rest from reference TRBV7-7 and TRBJ2-1 gives the full variable domain: GAGVSQSPRYKVTKRGQDVTLRCDPISSHATLYWYQQALGQGPEFLTYFNYEAQPDKSGLPSDRFSAERPEGSISTLTIQRTEQRDSAMYRCASSPGQGSYNEQFFGPGTRLTVL.

This clone appeared a few times. The chain joins TRBV14 to TRBJ1-3; D is uncertain. This CDR3 contains 17 residues. Germline loops: CDR1 SGHDN, CDR2 FVKESK. The ends were cut back, 0 bases at V and 0 bases at J, with 12 bases in the middle. The CDR3 loop reads CASSQDKVENSGNTIYF. The DNA for the CDR3 is TGTGCCAGCAGCCAAGATAAGGTGGAGAACTCTGGAAACACCATATATTTT.